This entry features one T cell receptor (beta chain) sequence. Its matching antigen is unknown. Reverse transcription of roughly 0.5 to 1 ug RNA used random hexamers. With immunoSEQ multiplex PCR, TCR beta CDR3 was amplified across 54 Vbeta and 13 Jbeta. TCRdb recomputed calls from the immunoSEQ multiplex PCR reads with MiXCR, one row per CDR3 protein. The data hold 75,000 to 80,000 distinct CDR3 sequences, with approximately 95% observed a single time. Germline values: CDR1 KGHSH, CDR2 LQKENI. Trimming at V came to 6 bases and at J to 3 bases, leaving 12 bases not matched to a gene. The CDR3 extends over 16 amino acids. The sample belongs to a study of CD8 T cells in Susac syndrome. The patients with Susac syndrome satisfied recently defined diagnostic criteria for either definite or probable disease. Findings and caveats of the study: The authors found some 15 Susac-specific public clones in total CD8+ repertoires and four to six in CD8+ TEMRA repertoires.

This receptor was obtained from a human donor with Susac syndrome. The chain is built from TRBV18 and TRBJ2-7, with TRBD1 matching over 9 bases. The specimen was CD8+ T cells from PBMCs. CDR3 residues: CASSPRTGAIIYEQYF. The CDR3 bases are TGTGCCAGCTCCCCTAGGACAGGGGCGATCATCTACGAGCAGTACTTC.